Listed below are T cell receptor beta chains from one sample, sequenced in a study of cytomegalovirus exposure and HLA in healthy donors. Here immunoSEQ multiplex PCR was the method, and the copy in TCRdb shows in-frame clones only, minus some. The profile shows 60,000 to 70,000 clones, approximately 60% of them singletons. Sequenced material: PBMCs. These TCRs come from a woman between 45 and 60 years old in good health and CMV-seronegative. The CDR3 runs from the conserved cysteine through the conserved F or W. A D gene is named only where the DNA matches it firmly. The listing skips clone size in some rows; elsewhere it reads once, few, many or a size class.

D: .; V: TRBV28; size: few; J: TRBJ1-1; length: 15; CDR3: CASTNSWGGGTEAFF; DNA: TGTGCCAGCACCAATAGCTGGGGAGGCGGCACTGAAGCTTTCTTT
D: .; V: TRBV4-2; size: .; J: TRBJ1-1; length: 14; CDR3: CASSQQGGVTEAFF; DNA: TGTGCCAGCAGCCAACAGGGTGGGGTCACTGAAGCTTTCTTT
D: TRBD1; V: TRBV30; size: medium-sized; J: TRBJ1-1; length: 12; CDR3: CAWATGVTEAFF; DNA: TGTGCCTGGGCTACAGGGGTCACTGAAGCTTTCTTT
D: TRBD1; V: TRBV27; size: .; J: TRBJ1-2; length: 18; CDR3: CASSLHPGQGEINYGYTF; DNA: TGTGCCAGCAGTCTTCACCCGGGACAGGGGGAGATAAACTATGGCTACACCTTC
D: .; V: TRBV19; size: .; J: TRBJ1-1; length: 12; CDR3: CASSPPGVGAFF; DNA: TGTGCCAGTAGTCCCCCCGGGGTAGGAGCTTTCTTT
D: TRBD1; V: TRBV9; size: .; J: TRBJ2-2; length: 15; CDR3: CASTQRTGNTGELFF; DNA: TGTGCCAGCACGCAAAGGACAGGGAACACCGGGGAGCTGTTTTTT
D: TRBD1; V: TRBV28; size: .; J: TRBJ1-2; length: 15; CDR3: CASSLGQGITYGYTF; DNA: TGTGCCAGCAGTCTTGGACAGGGTATAACCTATGGCTACACCTTC
D: .; V: TRBV6-5; size: .; J: TRBJ2-7; length: 14; CDR3: CASSYDTSSYEQYF; DNA: TGTGCCAGCAGTTATGACACCAGCTCCTACGAGCAGTACTTC
D: .; V: TRBV18; size: .; J: TRBJ1-2; length: 15; CDR3: CASSPSTPDTYGYTF; DNA: TGTGCCAGCTCACCGTCTACCCCGGACACGTATGGCTACACCTTC
D: TRBD2; V: TRBV28; size: .; J: TRBJ2-5; length: 15; CDR3: CASTVLGRGEETQYF; DNA: TGTGCCAGCACCGTCCTGGGGCGGGGGGAAGAGACCCAGTACTTC
D: TRBD2; V: TRBV6-1; size: .; J: TRBJ2-1; length: 16; CDR3: CASSGLAGGSGNEQFF; DNA: TGTGCCAGCAGTGGACTAGCGGGAGGGTCGGGTAATGAGCAGTTCTTC
D: .; V: TRBV6-6; size: .; J: TRBJ1-5; length: 15; CDR3: CASSSPGRGNQPQHF; DNA: TGTGCCAGCAGTTCCCCCGGGAGGGGCAATCAGCCCCAGCATTTT
D: .; V: TRBV6-1; size: .; J: TRBJ1-5; length: 14; CDR3: CASSGQGSNQPQHF; DNA: TGTGCCAGCAGTGGGCAGGGGTCAAATCAGCCCCAGCATTTT
D: .; V: TRBV28; size: few; J: TRBJ2-4; length: 15; CDR3: CASSRSGARFGIQYF; DNA: TGTGCCAGCAGTCGATCAGGCGCCAGGTTTGGCATTCAGTACTTC
D: TRBD1; V: TRBV4-3; size: .; J: TRBJ1-2; length: 14; CDR3: CASSPGQEYYGYTF; DNA: TGCGCCAGCAGCCCGGGACAGGAGTACTATGGCTACACCTTC
D: .; V: TRBV7-2; size: .; J: TRBJ2-7; length: 14; CDR3: CASSFAGKAYEQYF; DNA: TGTGCCAGCAGCTTTGCCGGGAAAGCGTACGAGCAGTACTTC
D: .; V: TRBV15; size: .; J: TRBJ1-5; length: 14; CDR3: CATSLEVINQPQHF; DNA: TGTGCCACCAGCCTTGAGGTGATCAATCAGCCCCAGCATTTT
D: .; V: TRBV7-6; size: .; J: TRBJ2-7; length: 16; CDR3: CASSLSGTGSPYEQYF; DNA: TGTGCCAGCAGCTTAAGTGGAACAGGGAGCCCCTACGAGCAGTACTTC
D: .; V: TRBV6-4; size: .; J: TRBJ2-3; length: 13; CDR3: CASSEIETDTQYF; DNA: TGTGCCAGCAGTGAGATAGAGACAGATACGCAGTATTTT
D: TRBD2; V: TRBV15; size: .; J: TRBJ2-1; length: 15; CDR3: CATSTGRVLKKEQFF; DNA: TGTGCCACCAGCACGGGGAGGGTCCTAAAAAAAGAGCAGTTCTTC
D: .; V: TRBV6-5; size: .; J: TRBJ2-7; length: 12; CDR3: CASSPGLYEQYF; DNA: TGTGCCAGCAGCCCAGGGCTTTACGAGCAGTACTTC
D: .; V: TRBV6-5; size: .; J: TRBJ1-2; length: 11; CDR3: CASKQDYGYTF; DNA: TGTGCCAGCAAGCAGGACTATGGCTACACCTTC
D: .; V: TRBV5-1; size: few; J: TRBJ2-4; length: 14; CDR3: CASSLERAKNIQYF; DNA: TGCGCCAGCAGCTTGGAGCGGGCCAAAAACATTCAGTACTTC
D: .; V: TRBV28; size: few; J: TRBJ1-1; length: 15; CDR3: CASRPLGTPNTEAFF; DNA: TGTGCCAGCAGACCCTTGGGGACTCCGAACACTGAAGCTTTCTTT
D: TRBD1; V: TRBV28; size: .; J: TRBJ1-2; length: 13; CDR3: CASSLRDRRSYTF; DNA: TGTGCCAGCAGTTTAAGGGACAGAAGGAGCTACACCTTC
D: TRBD1; V: TRBV7-2; size: .; J: TRBJ1-1; length: 15; CDR3: CASSAAAGGLAEAFF; DNA: TGTGCCAGCAGCGCGGCGGCAGGGGGCCTCGCTGAAGCTTTCTTT
D: .; V: TRBV7-9; size: .; J: TRBJ2-7; length: 13; CDR3: CASSAWTSYEQYF; DNA: TGTGCCAGCAGCGCTTGGACTTCCTACGAGCAGTACTTC
D: TRBD1; V: TRBV4-3; size: .; J: TRBJ1-3; length: 17; CDR3: CASSQVATGDSGNTIYF; DNA: TGCGCCAGCAGCCAAGTCGCCACAGGGGACTCTGGAAACACCATATATTTT
D: TRBD1; V: TRBV7-2; size: .; J: TRBJ1-5; length: 14; CDR3: CASSSWTGEQPQHF; DNA: TGTGCCAGCAGCTCCTGGACAGGCGAACAGCCCCAGCATTTT
D: .; V: TRBV2; size: few; J: TRBJ2-1; length: 14; CDR3: CASSGGLLYNEQFF; DNA: TGTGCCAGCAGTGGGGGCCTACTGTACAATGAGCAGTTCTTC
D: TRBD2; V: TRBV19; size: .; J: TRBJ2-1; length: 15; CDR3: CASSRGLAASNEQFF; DNA: TGTGCCAGTAGTAGGGGACTAGCGGCATCCAATGAGCAGTTCTTC
D: TRBD2; V: TRBV15; size: .; J: TRBJ2-7; length: 16; CDR3: CATSRDSSGISYEQYF; DNA: TGTGCCACCAGCAGAGATTCCAGCGGGATTTCCTACGAGCAGTACTTC
D: TRBD1; V: TRBV6-6; size: .; J: TRBJ1-5; length: 14; CDR3: CASCWGQGYQPQHF; DNA: TGTGCCAGCTGTTGGGGACAGGGGTATCAGCCCCAGCATTTT
D: .; V: TRBV4-1; size: .; J: TRBJ2-1; length: 14; CDR3: CASSHLLLATEQFF; DNA: TGCGCCAGCAGCCACCTGCTTCTAGCAACTGAGCAGTTCTTC
D: .; V: TRBV10-3; size: .; J: TRBJ1-5; length: 16; CDR3: CAISESWGGSNQPQHF; DNA: TGTGCCATCAGTGAGTCGTGGGGAGGAAGCAATCAGCCCCAGCATTTT
D: .; V: TRBV28; size: once; J: TRBJ1-5; length: 12; CDR3: CASSQFSQPQHF; DNA: TGTGCCAGCAGCCAGTTCTCTCAGCCCCAGCATTTT
D: .; V: TRBV6-6; size: .; J: TRBJ1-4; length: 13; CDR3: CASTKGEGSGLFF; DNA: TGTGCCAGCACCAAGGGGGAGGGGTCTGGACTGTTTTTT
D: TRBD1; V: TRBV10-3; size: once; J: TRBJ1-2; length: 13; CDR3: CAIREGQSPGYTF; DNA: TGTGCCATCAGGGAGGGACAGTCCCCTGGCTACACCTTC
D: .; V: TRBV18; size: .; J: TRBJ1-1; length: 14; CDR3: CASSPGSLNTEAFF; DNA: TGTGCCAGCTCACCGGGCAGCCTAAACACTGAAGCTTTCTTT
D: TRBD2; V: TRBV9; size: .; J: TRBJ2-5; length: 14; CDR3: CASSLGLGGETQYF; DNA: TGTGCCAGCAGCTTGGGACTAGGAGGGGAGACCCAGTACTTC
D: .; V: TRBV18; size: once; J: TRBJ1-2; length: 13; CDR3: CASSPEVYYGYTF; DNA: TGTGCCAGCTCACCGGAGGTGTACTATGGCTACACCTTC
D: TRBD2; V: TRBV19; size: .; J: TRBJ2-1; length: 17; CDR3: CASSSRLAGGMYNEQFF; DNA: TGTGCCAGTAGTAGCCGCTTGGCGGGAGGGATGTACAATGAGCAGTTCTTC
D: .; V: TRBV4-3; size: few; J: TRBJ1-4; length: 15; CDR3: CASSQGTPGNEKLFF; DNA: TGCGCCAGCAGCCAAGGAACCCCAGGGAACGAAAAACTGTTTTTT
D: TRBD1; V: TRBV5-1; size: .; J: TRBJ1-1; length: 14; CDR3: CASSPRTGDTEAFF; DNA: TGCGCCAGCAGCCCCCGGACAGGGGACACTGAAGCTTTCTTT
D: .; V: TRBV28; size: .; J: TRBJ2-3; length: 15; CDR3: CASSLWEGATDTQYF; DNA: TGTGCCAGCAGTTTATGGGAGGGGGCCACAGATACGCAGTATTTT
D: TRBD2; V: TRBV19; size: .; J: TRBJ2-3; length: 14; CDR3: CASLSGRAADTQYF; DNA: TGTGCCAGTCTCAGCGGGAGGGCCGCAGATACGCAGTATTTT
D: .; V: TRBV7-9; size: .; J: TRBJ1-6; length: 14; CDR3: CASSSMAVYSPLHF; DNA: TGTGCCAGCAGCTCAATGGCAGTATATTCACCCCTCCACTTT
D: .; V: TRBV4-1; size: many; J: TRBJ1-1; length: 14; CDR3: CASSQGGRVVEAFF; DNA: TGCGCCAGCAGCCAAGGAGGCAGGGTGGTTGAAGCTTTCTTT
D: .; V: TRBV7-2; size: .; J: TRBJ1-3; length: 13; CDR3: CASSTDRGNTIYF; DNA: TGTGCCAGCAGCACCGACAGGGGAAACACCATATATTTT
D: TRBD1; V: TRBV19; size: .; J: TRBJ2-6; length: 17; CDR3: CASRPGQGAPGANVLTF; DNA: TGTGCCAGCCGGCCGGGACAGGGGGCGCCTGGGGCCAACGTCCTGACTTTC
D: .; V: TRBV18; size: .; J: TRBJ1-2; length: 15; CDR3: CASSPNTGSNYGYTF; DNA: TGTGCCAGCTCACCTAATACAGGTTCTAACTATGGCTACACCTTC
D: TRBD2; V: TRBV6-6; size: .; J: TRBJ2-7; length: 16; CDR3: CASSYTLAGGAYEQYF; DNA: TGTGCCAGCAGTTACACCTTAGCGGGAGGAGCCTACGAGCAGTACTTC
D: .; V: TRBV4-3; size: .; J: TRBJ1-2; length: 15; CDR3: CASSPGGHGGYGYTF; DNA: TGCGCCAGCAGCCCGGGGGGTCATGGGGGCTATGGCTACACCTTC
D: TRBD1; V: TRBV5-1; size: .; J: TRBJ2-7; length: 16; CDR3: CASSGGPGQGIYEQYF; DNA: TGCGCCAGCAGCGGAGGACCGGGACAGGGAATCTACGAGCAGTACTTC
D: TRBD2; V: TRBV5-1; size: once; J: TRBJ2-1; length: 14; CDR3: CASSPPGLAGEQFF; DNA: TGCGCCAGCAGCCCCCCGGGACTAGCGGGAGAGCAGTTCTTC
D: .; V: TRBV2; size: .; J: TRBJ2-2; length: 13; CDR3: CASSEVLRGELFF; DNA: TGTGCCAGCAGTGAAGTACTACGAGGAGAGCTGTTTTTT
D: .; V: TRBV6-5; size: .; J: TRBJ2-3; length: 12; CDR3: CASSSYTDTQYF; DNA: TGTGCCAGCAGCAGTTACACAGATACGCAGTATTTT